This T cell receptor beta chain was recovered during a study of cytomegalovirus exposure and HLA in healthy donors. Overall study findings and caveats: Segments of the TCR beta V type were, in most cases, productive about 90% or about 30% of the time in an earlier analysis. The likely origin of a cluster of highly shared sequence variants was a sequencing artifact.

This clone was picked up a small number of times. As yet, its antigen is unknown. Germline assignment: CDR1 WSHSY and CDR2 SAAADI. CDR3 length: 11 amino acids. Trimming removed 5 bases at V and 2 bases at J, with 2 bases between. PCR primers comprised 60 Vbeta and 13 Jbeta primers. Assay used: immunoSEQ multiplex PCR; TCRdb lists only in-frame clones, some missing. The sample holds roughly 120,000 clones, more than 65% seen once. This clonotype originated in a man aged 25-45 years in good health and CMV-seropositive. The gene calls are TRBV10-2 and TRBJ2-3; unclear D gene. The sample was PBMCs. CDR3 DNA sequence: TGCGCCAGCAGTCTCACAGATACGCAGTATTTT. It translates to CASSLTDTQYF.